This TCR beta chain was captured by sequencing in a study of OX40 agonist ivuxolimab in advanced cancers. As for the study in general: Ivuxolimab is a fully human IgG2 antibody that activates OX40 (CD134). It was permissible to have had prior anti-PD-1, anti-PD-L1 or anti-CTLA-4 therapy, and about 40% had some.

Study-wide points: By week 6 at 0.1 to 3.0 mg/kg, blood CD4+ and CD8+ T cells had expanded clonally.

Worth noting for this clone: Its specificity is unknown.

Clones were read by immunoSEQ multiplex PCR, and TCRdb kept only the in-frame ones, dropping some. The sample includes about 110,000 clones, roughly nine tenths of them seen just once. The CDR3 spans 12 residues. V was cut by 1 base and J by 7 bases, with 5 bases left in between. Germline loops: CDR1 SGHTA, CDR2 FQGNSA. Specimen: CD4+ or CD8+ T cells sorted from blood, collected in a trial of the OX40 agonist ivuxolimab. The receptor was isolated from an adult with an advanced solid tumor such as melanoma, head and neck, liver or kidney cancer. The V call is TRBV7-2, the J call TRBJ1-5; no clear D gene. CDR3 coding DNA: TGTGCCAGCAGCTTAGTAGAACAGCCCCAGCATTTT. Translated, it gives CASSLVEQPQHF.